Here is one T cell receptor beta chain with its context. From germline, CDR1 is MNHEY and CDR2 SVGAGI. With 6 bases removed from V and 4 bases from J, the gap between germline ends came to 13 bases. This CDR3 region has 13 residues. From 20-30 mg of unsorted bulk tissue, DNA and RNA were co-extracted together. TCR beta cDNA was made from approximately 500 ng total RNA with a constant-region primer. Three rounds of nested multiplex PCR with slightly modified ARM-PCR produced TCR beta libraries. Use of TRBV1-TRBV30 forward primers with a C-beta reverse primer characterized the first two PCR rounds, which lasted about 10 cycles each. TCRdb called the multiplex PCR reads again in MiXCR, with one record for every CDR3 protein. Of approximately 190,000 distinct CDR3 sequences listed, approximately 86% are singletons. The data were taken from a study of tumor-infiltrating lymphocytes in primary liver carcinoma.

This rearrangement joins TRBV6-5 to TRBJ2-7; TRBD2 might be the D (6 bases). The receptor was derived from a man in his forties or fifties with primary liver carcinoma and hepatitis B virus infection. The sequenced material came from tumor tissue from primary liver carcinoma. The CDR3 loop reads CASSRAEGYEQYF. The CDR3 coding sequence is TGTGCCAGCAGCAGAGCGGAGGGTTACGAGCAGTACTTC.